A single sample gave rise to the 2 T cell receptor beta chains below, sequenced in a study of T cells in Graves' hyperthyroidism and ophthalmopathy. The source material, RNA transcripts, was used to amplify TCR beta CDR3 regions. The primer set for the first-round RT-PCR of the TCR CDR3 was HTBI. From the multiplex PCR reads, TCRdb called clonotypes with MiXCR, one entry per CDR3 protein. Among about 500,000 distinct CDR3 sequences listed, over 15% were seen once. Sample: blood. Every receptor here comes from a young woman with Graves' hyperthyroidism.

This clonotype was recorded at least ten times. The chain has TRBV15 and TRBJ1-1; 7 nucleotides line up with TRBD1. The J segment lost 8 bases and the V segment lost 7 bases, leaving 16 bases of the junction unmatched. The CDR3 runs 15 residues. The germline gives CDR1 LNHNV, CDR2 YYDKDF (reference sequence). The CDR3 sequence: CATTNPGQEDSEAFF. The CDR3, as DNA: TGTGCCACCACCAACCCCGGACAGGAGGATTCAGAAGCTTTCTTT.

Concerning this clonotype itself: This clone may be a read error of a much larger clone one base away. The chain is built from TRBV18 and TRBJ2-7, with 7 bases fitting TRBD1. The germline gives CDR1 KGHSH, CDR2 LQKENI. The CDR3 extends over 14 amino acids. The CDR3 reads CASSPMGQYYEPYF. In nucleotides, the CDR3 is TGTGCCAGCTCACCAATGGGACAGTACTACGAGCCGTACTTC. The whole variable domain, filled in from reference TRBV18 and TRBJ2-7, reads NAGVMQNPRHLVRRRGQEARLRCSPMKGHSHVYWYRQLPEEGLKFMVYLQKENIIDESGMPKERFSAEFPKEGPSILRIQQVVRGDSAAYFCASSPMGQYYEPYFGPGTRLTVT.